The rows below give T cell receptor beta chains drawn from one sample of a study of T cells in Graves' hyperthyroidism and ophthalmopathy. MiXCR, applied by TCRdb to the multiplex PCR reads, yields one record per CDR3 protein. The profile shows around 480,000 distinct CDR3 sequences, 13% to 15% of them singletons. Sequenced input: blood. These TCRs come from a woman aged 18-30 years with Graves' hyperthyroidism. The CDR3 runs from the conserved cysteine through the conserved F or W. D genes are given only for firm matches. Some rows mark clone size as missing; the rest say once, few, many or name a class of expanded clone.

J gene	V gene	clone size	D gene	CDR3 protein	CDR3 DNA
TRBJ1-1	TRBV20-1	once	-	CSASDSAEAFF	TGCAGTGCCTCGGACAGTGCTGAAGCTTTCTTT
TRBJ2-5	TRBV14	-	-	CASSPQVSRRQETQYF	TGTGCCAGCAGCCCACAGGTGTCGCGGCGTCAAGAGACCCAGTACTTC
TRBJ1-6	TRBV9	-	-	CASSSDGKWANSPLHF	TGTGCCAGCAGCTCAGACGGGAAGTGGGCTAATTCACCCCTCCACTTT
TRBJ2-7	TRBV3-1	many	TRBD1	CASSQETGALAYEQYF	TGTGCCAGCAGCCAGGAAACAGGGGCATTGGCCTACGAGCAGTACTTC
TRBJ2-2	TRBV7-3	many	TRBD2	CASSLSSGRTGELFF	TGTGCCAGCAGCTTATCTAGCGGGAGGACCGGGGAGCTGTTTTTT
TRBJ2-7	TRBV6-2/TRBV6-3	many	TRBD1	CASSLTGDDEQYF	TGTGCCAGCAGCTTGACAGGGGACGACGAGCAGTACTTC
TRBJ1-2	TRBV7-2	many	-	CASSFLNMIGDGYTF	TGTGCCAGCAGCTTTCTAAATATGATAGGGGATGGCTACACCTTC
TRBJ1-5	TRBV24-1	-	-	CATSDFQVQQPQHF	TGTGCCACCAGTGATTTCCAGGTTCAGCAGCCCCAGCATTTT
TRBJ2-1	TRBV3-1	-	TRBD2	CASSQEGIGGGYNEQFF	TGTGCCAGCAGCCAAGAAGGGATTGGGGGGGGTTACAATGAGCAGTTCTTC
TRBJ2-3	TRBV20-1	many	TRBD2	CSARLAGVPDTQYF	TGCAGTGCTCGACTAGCGGGAGTCCCAGATACGCAGTATTTT
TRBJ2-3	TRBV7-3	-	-	CASSLRNADTQYF	TGTGCCAGCAGCTTAAGAAACGCAGATACGCAGTATTTT
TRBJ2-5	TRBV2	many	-	CASSFTGLETQYF	TGTGCCAGCAGTTTTACAGGGTTGGAGACCCAGTACTTC
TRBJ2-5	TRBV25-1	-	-	CASSELEETQYF	TGTGCCAGCAGTGAATTAGAGGAGACCCAGTACTTC
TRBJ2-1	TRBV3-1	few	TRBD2	CASSQEPSGSNYEQFF	TGTGCCAGCAGCCAAGAGCCCAGCGGGAGTAACTATGAGCAGTTCTTC
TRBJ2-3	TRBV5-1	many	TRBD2	CASQSAGGSTDTQYF	TGCGCCAGCCAAAGCGCGGGAGGTAGCACAGATACGCAGTATTTT
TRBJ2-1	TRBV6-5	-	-	CASSYENEQFF	TGTGCCAGCAGTTACGAAAATGAGCAGTTCTTC
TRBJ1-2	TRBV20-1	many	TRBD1	CSAKAGQGARDYGYTF	TGCAGTGCTAAGGCGGGACAGGGGGCTCGGGACTATGGCTACACCTTC
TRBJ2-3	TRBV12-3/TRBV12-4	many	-	CASSLGSSGTDTQYF	TGTGCCAGCAGTTTAGGTTCTAGCGGCACAGATACGCAGTATTTT
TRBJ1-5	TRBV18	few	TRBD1	CASSPLSPGQGNQPQHF	TGTGCCAGCTCACCACTGAGCCCCGGACAGGGCAATCAGCCCCAGCATTTT
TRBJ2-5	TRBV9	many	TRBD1	CASSPSLQGPQETQYF	TGTGCCAGCAGCCCTTCTTTACAGGGGCCCCAAGAGACCCAGTACTTC
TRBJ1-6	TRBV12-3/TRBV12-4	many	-	CASSLWGGSPLHF	TGTGCCAGCAGTTTGTGGGGAGGTTCACCCCTCCACTTT
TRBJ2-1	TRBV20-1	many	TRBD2	CSADGLAGLGNEQFF	TGCAGTGCTGACGGACTAGCGGGGCTAGGCAATGAGCAGTTCTTC
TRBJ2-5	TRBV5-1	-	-	CASSFLQGQETQYF	TGCGCCAGCAGCTTCCTACAGGGACAAGAGACCCAGTACTTC
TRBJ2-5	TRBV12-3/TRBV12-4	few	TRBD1	CASSQQGPPWAQYF	TGTGCCAGCAGTCAACAGGGGCCGCCTTGGGCCCAGTACTTC
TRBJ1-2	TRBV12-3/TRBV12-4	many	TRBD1	CASSFFSGTAFYGYTF	TGTGCCAGCAGTTTCTTCTCCGGGACAGCTTTTTATGGCTACACCTTC
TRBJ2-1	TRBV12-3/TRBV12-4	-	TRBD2	CASSPQASGTYNEQFF	TGTGCCAGCAGTCCCCAGGCTAGCGGGACCTACAATGAGCAGTTCTTC
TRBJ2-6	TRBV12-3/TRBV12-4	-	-	CASSSWGRAGANVLTF	TGTGCCAGCAGTTCTTGGGGTAGGGCGGGGGCCAACGTCCTGACTTTC
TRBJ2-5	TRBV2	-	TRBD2	CARRTSGGTQYF	TGTGCCAGAAGGACTAGCGGGGGGACCCAGTACTTC
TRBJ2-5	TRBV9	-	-	CASSVDPGKEETQYF	TGTGCCAGCAGCGTTGACCCCGGGAAAGAAGAGACCCAGTACTTC
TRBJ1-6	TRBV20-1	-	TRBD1	CSAGDRGQNSPLHF	TGCAGTGCTGGGGACAGGGGGCAGAATTCACCCCTCCACTTT
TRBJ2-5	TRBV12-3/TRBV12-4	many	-	CASSLGSYETQYF	TGTGCCAGCAGTTTAGGTAGTTACGAGACCCAGTACTTC
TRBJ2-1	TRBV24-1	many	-	CATVGDSYNEQFF	TGTGCCACCGTCGGGGACTCCTACAATGAGCAGTTCTTC
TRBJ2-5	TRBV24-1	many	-	CATSDPRTNQETQYF	TGTGCCACCAGTGACCCGCGGACAAATCAAGAGACCCAGTACTTC
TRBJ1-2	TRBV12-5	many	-	CASGPSGTGLYGYTF	TGTGCTAGTGGCCCCAGCGGGACGGGCCTCTATGGCTACACCTTC
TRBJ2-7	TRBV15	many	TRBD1	CATSRGTGPTYEQYF	TGTGCCACCAGCCGAGGGACAGGGCCTACCTACGAGCAGTACTTC
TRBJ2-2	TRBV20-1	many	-	CSAKRAGELFF	TGCAGTGCCAAGAGGGCCGGGGAGCTGTTTTTT
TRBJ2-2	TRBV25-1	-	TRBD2	CASSERWSSGTGLGLFF	TGTGCCAGCAGTGAAAGGTGGTCTAGCGGGACTGGTTTAGGACTGTTTTTT
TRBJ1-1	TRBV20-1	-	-	CSASRQRNTEAFF	TGCAGTGCTAGTAGGCAGAGGAACACTGAAGCTTTCTTT
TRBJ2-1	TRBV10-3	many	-	CAISEAASSYNEQFF	TGTGCCATCAGTGAAGCGGCGAGCTCCTACAATGAGCAGTTCTTC
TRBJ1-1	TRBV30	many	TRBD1	CAWNQGVDTEAFF	TGTGCCTGGAATCAGGGGGTCGACACTGAAGCTTTCTTT
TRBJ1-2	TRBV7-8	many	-	CASSLERLNGYTF	TGTGCCAGCAGCTTAGAACGTCTTAATGGCTACACCTTC
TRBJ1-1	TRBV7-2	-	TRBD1	CASSSLDRRNTEAFF	TGTGCCAGCAGCTCACTGGACAGGAGGAACACTGAAGCTTTCTTT
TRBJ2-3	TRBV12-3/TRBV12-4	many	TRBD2	CASSLLGLAGLLRTDTQYF	TGTGCCAGCAGTTTATTGGGCCTAGCGGGACTATTACGCACAGATACGCAGTATTTT
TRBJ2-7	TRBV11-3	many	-	CASSSRQAYEQYF	TGTGCCAGCAGCTCCCGACAGGCCTACGAGCAGTACTTC
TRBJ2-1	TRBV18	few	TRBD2	CASSPPVSPGRAVNEQFF	TGTGCCAGCTCACCACCGGTATCGCCCGGGAGGGCCGTCAATGAGCAGTTCTTC